These 32 T cell receptor beta chains share one sample of origin, sequenced in a study of T cell changes during pregnancy in multiple sclerosis. Only in-frame clones appear in the TCRdb table, and some are missing; sequencing was by immunoSEQ multiplex PCR. Of some 59,000 clones listed, 70% to 90% are singletons. The sample here was peripheral blood, taken in the first trimester of pregnancy. The source of these receptors is a female donor with multiple sclerosis, enrolled in a pregnancy study.

This sequence joins TRBV5-1 and TRBJ2-1; 9 bases fit TRBD1. Trimming took 4 bases from V and 4 from J; bases not matched to a gene: 6. The germline V gene encodes CDR1 SGHRS and CDR2 YFSETQ. The CDR3 totals 15 residues. This chain's CDR3 is CASSLGTGRYNEQFF. CDR3 DNA: TGCGCCAGCAGCCTAGGGACAGGGAGATACAATGAGCAGTTCTTC.

V gene TRBV7-2 combines with J gene TRBJ2-2, with TRBD1 as a possible D gene (5 bases). Trimming shortened V by 9 bases and J by 4 bases, and 15 bases separated the two germline ends. The CDR3 contains 14 residues. Germline V gene sequence: CDR1 SGHTA, CDR2 FQGNSA. CDR3 sequence reads: CASRPQGSTGELFF. The CDR3 bases are TGTGCCAGTAGACCCCAGGGAAGCACCGGGGAGCTGTTTTTT.

The chain couples TRBV7-9 to TRBJ2-2; 9 nucleotides match TRBD2. This CDR3 comprises 15 residues. V lost 5 bases to trimming and J lost 0 bases; unmatched junction nucleotides: 1. The germline CDR1 and CDR2 sequences are SEHNR and FQNEAQ (reference sequence). The DNA for the CDR3 is TGTGCCAGCAGCAGCGGGGGGCCGAACACCGGGGAGCTGTTTTTT. This encodes CASSSGGPNTGELFF.

The chain links TRBV11-2 to TRBJ2-3; no definite D call. Germline CDR1 is SGHAT and CDR2 is FQNNGV. The CDR3 runs 11 residues. Trimming pared 8 bases from V and 12 bases from J, leaving 15 bases between. CDR3 loop: CASSLSPSQYF. In DNA form, the CDR3 reads TGTGCCAGCTCCTTAAGCCCTAGTCAGTATTTT. The variable domain in full, completed from reference TRBV11-2 and TRBJ2-3, reads EAGVAQSPRYKIIEKRQSVAFWCNPISGHATLYWYQQILGQGPKLLIQFQNNGVVDDSQLPKDRFSAERLKGVDSTLKIQPAKLEDSAVYLCASSLSPSQYFGPGTRLTVL.

In this sample, this clone turned up once. The chain joins TRBV5-1 to TRBJ2-4; tentative D call: TRBD1 (5 bases). CDR3 length: 13 amino acids. Germline V gene lookup returns CDR1 SGHRS and CDR2 YFSETQ. V gave up 0 bases and J gave up 9 bases, with 10 bases separating them. CDR3 region: CASSLAGSSIQYF. In DNA, the CDR3 is TGCGCCAGCAGCTTGGCAGGGTCCAGCATTCAGTACTTC.

This clone was seen once. One end of the junction fails to match germline, which may point to a read error. The genes are TRBV7-9 and TRBJ2-1, with 10 bases fitting TRBD1. The CDR3 is 11 amino acids. CDR1 SEHNR and CDR2 FQNEAQ come from the germline V gene (reference sequence). The CDR3 nucleotides are TGCTCCGGGACAGGGGAATATGAGCAGTTCTTC. Translating it yields CSGTGEYEQFF.

In this sample, this clone turned up once. This chain links TRBV4-3 with TRBJ2-7, with 8 positions matching TRBD1. Trimming took 0 bases from V and 2 from J; bases not matched to a gene: 12. CDR1 and CDR2 from the germline V gene are LGHNA and YSLEER. This CDR3 is built from 18 residues. The CDR3 coding sequence is TGCGCCAGCAGCCAAGACTCCTTAACCTTGACAGGGGCCTACGAGCAGTACTTC. Translation: CASSQDSLTLTGAYEQYF.

The chain uses TRBV19 and TRBJ1-2; 8 bases are shared with TRBD1. Germline V gives CDR1 LNHDA, CDR2 SQIVND (reference sequence). This CDR3 has 14 residues. V was pared by 7 bases and J by 3 bases, with 7 bases of the junction left unmatched. CDR3 loop: CASKSGGADYGYTF. Here the CDR3 DNA reads TGTGCCAGTAAGTCAGGGGGCGCTGACTATGGCTACACCTTC.

This rearrangement joins TRBV6-5 to TRBJ1-1; D may be TRBD1 (5 bases). Germline lookup yields CDR1 MNHEY and CDR2 SVGAGI. The CDR3 sequence is 16 residues long. Trimming left V 4 bases short and J 4 bases short, with 19 bases between. The CDR3 here is CASSSSLGDSSTEAFF. CDR3 bases: TGTGCCAGCAGTTCCTCACTCGGAGACAGTAGCACTGAAGCTTTCTTT.

In its sample, this clone was seen once. The rearrangement joins TRBV25-1 to TRBJ2-1; 7 bases agree with TRBD1. CDR3 length: 16 amino acids. V shed 7 bases, J shed 2 bases, and the junction held 11 bases outside the gene matches. Germline V gene data show CDR1 as MGHDK and CDR2 as SYGVNS. CDR3 residues: CASIGPGDSAYNEQFF. The DNA of the CDR3 is TGTGCCAGCATCGGTCCCGGGGACAGCGCCTACAATGAGCAGTTCTTC.

CDR3 sequence reads: CASSSFGAGGPKETQYF. Written as DNA, the CDR3 is TGTGCCAGCAGCTCCTTCGGGGCGGGGGGGCCTAAAGAGACCCAGTACTTC. The V call is TRBV7-2, the J call TRBJ2-5; TRBD2 agrees at 9 bases. The germline V gene encodes CDR1 SGHTA and CDR2 FQGNSA. This CDR3 comprises 17 residues. V dropped 4 bases and J dropped 3; count of bases not matched to a gene: 12.

The chain carries TRBV29-1 and TRBJ2-3; D is possibly TRBD2 (6 bases). Germline V gene sequence: CDR1 SQVTM, CDR2 ANQGSEA. Trimming pared 4 bases from V and 3 bases from J, leaving 11 bases between. The CDR3 length is 13 residues. This CDR3 reads CSVGDGTTDTQYF. Written as DNA, the CDR3 is TGCAGCGTTGGAGACGGGACTACAGATACGCAGTATTTT.

The chain combines TRBV5-1 with TRBJ1-1; D perhaps matches TRBD1 (5 bases). Germline V CDR1 and CDR2: SGHRS, YFSETQ. The CDR3 has 14 amino acids. The V and J ends lost 1 base and 5 bases respectively, with 12 bases between them. The CDR3, as DNA: TGCGCCAGCAGCTTGAGCGGGGGGGGGACTGAAGCTTTCTTT. This sequence encodes CASSLSGGGTEAFF.

The table lists this clone with a few counts. The J gene is TRBJ1-1, the V gene TRBV19; 8 nucleotides line up with TRBD1. Germline lookup yields CDR1 LNHDA and CDR2 SQIVND (reference sequence). V shed 10 bases and J 4 bases; nucleotides not matched to a gene: 5. This CDR3 is built from 12 residues. Here the CDR3 DNA reads TGTGCCACGGAGGACAGGGTCACTGAAGCTTTCTTT. Amino acid sequence: CATEDRVTEAFF.

The genes are TRBV7-9 and TRBJ2-7; 7 bases match TRBD1. The V gene end was trimmed by 3 bases and the J gene end by 3 bases; junction bases not matched to a gene: 5. Germline values: CDR1 SEHNR, CDR2 FQNEAQ (reference sequence). This CDR3 is 14 amino acids long. The CDR3 loop reads CASSLPGTDYEQYF. The CDR3 DNA sequence: TGTGCCAGCAGCTTGCCCGGGACAGACTACGAGCAGTACTTC. The full variable domain, completed using reference TRBV7-9 and TRBJ2-7, is DTGVSQNPRHKITKRGQNVTFRCDPISEHNRLYWYRQTLGQGPEFLTYFQNEAQLEKSRLLSDRFSAERPKGSFSTLEIQRTEQGDSAMYLCASSLPGTDYEQYFGPGTRLTVT.

This clone was detected a few times. The chain employs TRBV5-4 and TRBJ2-7; tentatively, D is TRBD2 (5 bases). The CDR3 extends over 12 amino acids. V shed 3 bases and J shed 6 bases, with 10 bases lying between them. The V gene's germline CDR1 is SGHNT and CDR2 YYREEE (reference sequence). The CDR3 nucleotides are TGTGCCAGCAGCTCGGAGGACCTCGAGCAGTACTTC. Encoded protein: CASSSEDLEQYF. Combining the CDR3 with reference TRBV5-4 and TRBJ2-7 gives the whole variable domain ETGVTQSPTHLIKTRGQQVTLRCSSQSGHNTVSWYQQALGQGPQFIFQYYREEENGRGNFPPRFSGLQFPNYSSELNVNALELDDSALYLCASSSEDLEQYFGPGTRLTVT.

This clone appeared once. This chain connects TRBV4-3 to TRBJ2-1; 8 nucleotides match TRBD1. Germline CDR1 LGHNA, CDR2 YSLEER. This CDR3 contains 15 residues. V lost 2 bases and J lost 2; bases outside the gene matches: 2. This CDR3 reads CASSQQGATYNEQFF. Here the CDR3 DNA reads TGCGCCAGCAGCCAACAGGGGGCAACCTACAATGAGCAGTTCTTC.

The chain links TRBV30 to TRBJ1-2; the D is unclear. V lost 3 bases to trimming and J lost 8 bases, with 19 bases between them. Looked up from germline, CDR1 is GTSNPN and CDR2 is SVGIG (reference sequence). The CDR3 sequence is 14 residues long. CDR3 DNA sequence: TGTGCCTGGAGCGTGGGGAGGCAGGCCATGGGCTACACCTTC. Amino acids: CAWSVGRQAMGYTF.

This clone was detected once. The gene calls are TRBV15 and TRBJ1-4; TRBD1 matches 9 bases. The length of the CDR3 is 17 residues. Germline loops: CDR1 LNHNV, CDR2 YYDKDF (reference sequence). The ends lost 1 base at V and 8 bases at J; junction bases unmatched: 11. Here the CDR3 reads CATSRGRGGTGSEKLFF. The DNA for the CDR3 is TGTGCCACCAGCAGAGGGAGGGGCGGGACAGGGTCAGAAAAACTGTTTTTT.

The CDR3 region has the DNA TGTGCCAGCAGTGAAGGACTCGGGGGATTGCTCCAAGAGACCCAGTACTTC. Translated, it gives CASSEGLGGLLQETQYF. V usage is TRBV6-1 and J usage is TRBJ2-5; tentative D call: TRBD2 (6 bases). V was trimmed by 1 base and J by 1 base, leaving 16 bases between them. This CDR3 region has 17 residues. From germline, CDR1 is MNHNS and CDR2 SASEGT.

The chain uses TRBV29-1 and TRBJ1-2; the match to TRBD1 covers 8 bases. Germline V gene sequence: CDR1 SQVTM, CDR2 ANQGSEA. The length of the CDR3 is 13 residues. V lost 6 bases and J lost 2; bases outside the gene matches: 5. The CDR3 nucleotides are TGCAGCGTGTCGAACAGGGGGAACTATGGCTACACCTTC. Translated, it gives CSVSNRGNYGYTF.

The chain joins TRBV7-2 to TRBJ2-3; D unresolved. V lost 3 bases to trimming and J lost 1 base, with 8 bases between them. This CDR3 is built from 14 residues. CDR1 is SGHTA, CDR2 FQGNSA, per germline. The CDR3: CASSLNSRTDTQYF. CDR3 coding DNA: TGTGCCAGCAGCTTGAATAGTCGCACAGATACGCAGTATTTT. The entire variable domain, with the rest obtained from reference TRBV7-2 and TRBJ2-3, is as follows: GAGVSQSPSNKVTEKGKDVELRCDPISGHTALYWYRQSLGQGLEFLIYFQGNSAPDKSGLPSDRFSAERTGGSVSTLTIQRTQQEDSAVYLCASSLNSRTDTQYFGPGTRLTVL.

This rearrangement joins TRBV7-8 to TRBJ2-1; 9 nucleotides align to TRBD2. The CDR3 sequence is 16 residues long. Germline CDR1 SGHVS, CDR2 FQNEAQ. The J segment lost 9 bases and the V segment lost 5 bases, leaving 14 bases of the junction unmatched. The CDR3 DNA reads as TGTGCCAGCAGCCCAGCGGGCTGGCTAGCGGGGAGTGAGCAGTTCTTC. Amino acids: CASSPAGWLAGSEQFF.

The chain carries TRBV4-2 and TRBJ1-5, with TRBD1 matching 9 bases. Trimming cost V 4 bases and J 6 bases; bases outside gene matches: 7. Germline V gives CDR1 LGHNA, CDR2 YNFKEQ. The CDR3 length is 15 residues. The CDR3 sequence is CASSRTGGAGQPQHF. The CDR3 bases are TGTGCCAGCAGCCGCACAGGGGGCGCGGGTCAGCCCCAGCATTTT.

This sequence joins TRBV7-2 and TRBJ2-4, with a tentative D call TRBD1 (5 bases). CDR3 length: 14 amino acids. The germline V and J ends were trimmed by 5 bases and 0 bases, with 8 bases remaining between them. CDR1 and CDR2 (germline): SGHTA, FQGNSA. The CDR3 region is CASSQGLAKNIQYF. CDR3 in DNA: TGTGCCAGCAGCCAGGGCCTAGCCAAAAACATTCAGTACTTC.

J is TRBJ1-2 and V is TRBV5-5; no clear D gene. From germline, CDR1 is SGHKS and CDR2 YYEKEE (reference sequence). V was pared by 1 base and J by 0 bases, with 10 bases between. CDR3 size: 15 residues. The CDR3 DNA follows: TGTGCCAGCAGCTTGTTGCACGCAGCTAACTATGGCTACACCTTC. This sequence encodes CASSLLHAANYGYTF.

The chain links TRBV6-1 to TRBJ1-2; 7 bases fit TRBD1. From germline, CDR1 is MNHNS and CDR2 SASEGT. This CDR3 region has 14 residues. Losses at the gene ends were 3 bases for V and 1 base for J; bases not matched to a gene: 2. CDR3 sequence: CASSETGSNYGYTF. The CDR3 DNA reads TGTGCCAGCAGTGAGACAGGGAGTAACTATGGCTACACCTTC.

This clone has more than one count but fewer than ten. The rearrangement uses TRBV28 and TRBJ2-7; D gene ambiguous. V shed 3 bases and J shed 2 bases, with 11 bases lying between them. Germline loops: CDR1 MDHEN, CDR2 SYDVKM. The CDR3 runs 14 residues. The CDR3 protein is CASSLSVEAYEQYF. CDR3 DNA: TGTGCCAGCAGTTTGTCCGTCGAGGCCTACGAGCAGTACTTC.

This sequence joins TRBV25-1 and TRBJ1-4; D unclear. The CDR3 contains 15 residues. Germline V gene data show CDR1 as MGHDK and CDR2 as SYGVNS. Trimming left V 4 bases short and J 0 bases short, with 9 bases between. The CDR3 loop reads CASSAYSSTNEKLFF. CDR3 coding DNA: TGTGCCAGCAGTGCGTACAGTTCAACTAATGAAAAACTGTTTTTT. Drawing the rest from reference TRBV25-1 and TRBJ1-4, the complete variable domain is EADIYQTPRYLVIGTGKKITLECSQTMGHDKMYWYQQDPGMELHLIHYSYGVNSTEKGDLSSESTVSRIRTEHFPLTLESARPSHTSQYLCASSAYSSTNEKLFFGSGTQLSVL.

The chain recombines TRBV7-2 with TRBJ2-7; 7 nucleotides match TRBD1. The CDR3 is made up of 15 amino acids. The germline gives CDR1 SGHTA, CDR2 FQGNSA. V lost 0 bases to trimming and J lost 2 bases; unmatched junction nucleotides: 4. CDR3 sequence (DNA): TGTGCCAGCAGCTTAGCGGGGACAGATGCCTACGAGCAGTACTTC. Residues: CASSLAGTDAYEQYF.

This rearrangement joins TRBV7-9 to TRBJ2-1, with TRBD2 matching over 12 bases. V shed 5 bases, J shed 8 bases, and the junction held 7 bases outside the gene matches. This CDR3 spans 15 amino acids. CDR1 and CDR2 from the germline V gene are SEHNR and FQNEAQ (reference sequence). CDR3 coding DNA: TGTGCCAGCAGCCCCAGACTAGCGGGGGAATATGAGCAGTTCTTC. Its translation is CASSPRLAGEYEQFF.

The chain's CDR3 is CSVRHLFGYTF. In nucleotides, the CDR3 is TGCAGTGTCAGGCATCTTTTTGGGTACACCTTC. The genes are TRBV20-1 and TRBJ1-2; D is undetermined. The length of the CDR3 is 11 residues. V was trimmed by 7 bases and J by 11 bases, leaving 17 bases between them. Germline lookup yields CDR1 DFQATT and CDR2 SNEGSKA (reference sequence).